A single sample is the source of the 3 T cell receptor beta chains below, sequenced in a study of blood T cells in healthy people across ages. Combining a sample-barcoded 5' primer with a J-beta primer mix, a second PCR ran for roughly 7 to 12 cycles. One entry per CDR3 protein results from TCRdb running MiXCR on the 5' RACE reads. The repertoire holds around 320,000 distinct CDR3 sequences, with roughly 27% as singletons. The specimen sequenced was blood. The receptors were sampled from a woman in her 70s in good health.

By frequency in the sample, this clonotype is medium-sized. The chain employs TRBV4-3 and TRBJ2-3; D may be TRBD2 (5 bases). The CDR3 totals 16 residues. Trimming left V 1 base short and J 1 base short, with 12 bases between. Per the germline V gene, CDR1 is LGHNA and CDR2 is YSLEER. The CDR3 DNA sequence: TGCGCCAGCAGCCAAGGAGGCGGGCCCCGCACAGATACGCAGTATTTT. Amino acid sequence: CASSQGGGPRTDTQYF.

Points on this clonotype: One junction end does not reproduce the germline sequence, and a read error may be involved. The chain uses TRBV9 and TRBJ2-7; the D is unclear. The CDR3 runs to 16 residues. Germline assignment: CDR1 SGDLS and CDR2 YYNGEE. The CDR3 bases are TGTGCCATCAGCGTAGATCGGTGGGCCTCCTTATACGAGCAGTACTTC. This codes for CAISVDRWASLYEQYF.

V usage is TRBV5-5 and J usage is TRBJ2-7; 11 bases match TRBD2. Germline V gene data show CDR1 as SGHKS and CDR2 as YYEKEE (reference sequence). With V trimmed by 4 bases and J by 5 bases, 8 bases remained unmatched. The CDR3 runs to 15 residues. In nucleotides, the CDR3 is TGTGCCAGCAGCCGCACTAGCGGGAGTCAAAACGAGCAGTACTTC. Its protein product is CASSRTSGSQNEQYF.